This T cell receptor beta chain comes out of a study of blood T cell repertoires in COVID-19. Background on the study: Sites across the United States, Italy and Spain contributed samples from acute and convalescent COVID-19. Sources were T cells, B-cell-depleted T cells, or PBMCs; the material itself was cDNA or gDNA.

Germline assignment: CDR1 MNHNS and CDR2 SASEGT. The CDR3 contains 14 residues. V shed 2 bases and J shed 7 bases, with 14 bases lying between them. Per the original methods: Reference gene primer amplification gave nucleated cell count estimates. Data came from immunoSEQ multiplex PCR; TCRdb stores just in-frame clones and leaves some out. V and J calls and clone size are given by that table; D and trimming were obtained from the DNA. The sample comprises 160,000 or so clones, 79% of which are singletons, and 8.1% rests with the top ten. Sequenced material: peripheral blood. This chain connects TRBV6-1 to TRBJ1-1; D perhaps matches TRBD1 (5 bases). This clonotype was sampled from a woman aged 60-75 years with COVID-19, enrolled during active disease. CDR3: CASSETWAGVEAFF. DNA of the CDR3: TGTGCCAGCAGTGAAACGTGGGCGGGGGTTGAAGCTTTCTTT.